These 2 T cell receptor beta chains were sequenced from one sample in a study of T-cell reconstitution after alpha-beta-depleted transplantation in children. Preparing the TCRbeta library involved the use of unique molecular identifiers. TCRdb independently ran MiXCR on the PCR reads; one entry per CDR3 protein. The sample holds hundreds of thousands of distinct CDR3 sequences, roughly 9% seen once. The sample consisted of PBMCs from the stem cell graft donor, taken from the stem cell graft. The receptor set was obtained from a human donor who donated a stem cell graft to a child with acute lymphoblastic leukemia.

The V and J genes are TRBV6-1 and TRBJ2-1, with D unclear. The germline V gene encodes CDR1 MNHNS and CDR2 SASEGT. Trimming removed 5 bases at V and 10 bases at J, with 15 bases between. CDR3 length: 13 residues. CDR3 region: CASSPTLGLEQFF. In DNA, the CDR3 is TGTGCCAGCAGTCCGACCCTTGGATTAGAGCAGTTCTTC.

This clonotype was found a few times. CDR3 nucleotides: TGCAGCGGCGCAGCGGGGAGTATAGATACGCAGTATTTT. Translation: CSGAAGSIDTQYF. This sequence joins TRBV29-1 and TRBJ2-3, with 7 bases fitting TRBD2. Trimming removed 7 bases from V and 5 bases from J; junction bases left unmatched: 9. The CDR3 extends over 13 amino acids. Germline CDR1 and CDR2: SQVTM and ANQGSEA.